This is a list of T cell receptor beta chains from one sample in a study of cytomegalovirus exposure and HLA in healthy donors. The table came from immunoSEQ multiplex PCR; TCRdb's copy has only in-frame clones and leaves some out. The sample has around 120,000 clones, around 80% seen once; the top ten hold over 3.5%. Sample: PBMCs. The receptors here all came from a man aged 25 to 40 in good health and CMV-seropositive. The CDR3 runs from the conserved cysteine through the conserved F or W. A D gene is named only where the DNA matches it firmly. Size tells how often a clone was seen (once, few, many) or the class of an expanded clone, and some rows leave it out.

d_call,clone_size,v_call,j_call,cdr3_aa,cdr3_nt
TRBD2,-,TRBV7-9,TRBJ2-2,CASLTSGRAGELFF,TGTGCCAGCCTGACTAGCGGGAGAGCCGGGGAGCTGTTTTTT
-,-,TRBV9,TRBJ1-1,CASSVAQGTEAFF,TGTGCCAGCAGCGTAGCTCAGGGAACTGAAGCTTTCTTT
-,-,TRBV6-1,TRBJ1-6,CASTGGGISPLHF,TGTGCCAGCACGGGAGGGGGAATTTCACCCCTCCACTTT
-,-,TRBV2,TRBJ1-2,CASSTDVYGYTF,TGTGCCAGCAGTACAGATGTCTATGGCTACACCTTC
TRBD2,-,TRBV7-9,TRBJ2-7,CASSLEAGGVYEQYF,TGTGCCAGCAGCTTAGAAGCCGGGGGGGTGTACGAGCAGTACTTC
-,-,TRBV2,TRBJ2-3,CASSEDREISDTQYF,TGTGCCAGCAGTGAAGATCGAGAAATATCAGATACGCAGTATTTT
-,-,TRBV6-5,TRBJ2-7,CASSEPSPSYEQYF,TGTGCCAGCAGTGAACCTAGTCCATCCTACGAGCAGTACTTC
-,-,TRBV6-5,TRBJ2-7,CASSYGLKGSYEQYF,TGTGCCAGCAGTTACGGTCTGAAGGGGTCCTACGAGCAGTACTTC
TRBD1,few,TRBV9,TRBJ2-7,CASTRGSRKTEQYF,TGTGCCAGCACCAGGGGGTCACGTAAGACCGAGCAGTACTTC
TRBD2,-,TRBV28,TRBJ2-7,CASSLWRLAGEQYF,TGTGCCAGCAGTTTATGGCGACTAGCGGGCGAGCAGTACTTC
-,-,TRBV6-1,TRBJ2-3,CASSVTSLDTQYF,TGTGCCAGCAGTGTGACTAGTCTAGATACGCAGTATTTT
-,-,TRBV19,TRBJ2-3,CASSIGATYSTDTQYF,TGTGCCAGTAGTATAGGTGCAACTTATAGCACAGATACGCAGTATTTT
TRBD2,-,TRBV9,TRBJ2-1,CASSPAAGGPINEQFF,TGTGCCAGCAGTCCCGCGGCGGGAGGGCCAATTAATGAGCAGTTCTTC
-,once,TRBV15,TRBJ1-4,CATSRDKKLFF,TGTGCCACCAGCAGAGATAAAAAACTGTTTTTT
-,-,TRBV7-3,TRBJ2-6,CASSLQGPGANGLTF,TGTGCCAGCAGCTTACAGGGGCCAGGGGCCAACGGCCTGACTTTC
-,-,TRBV7-9,TRBJ2-3,CASSLRRAGRADTQYF,TGTGCCAGCAGCTTGAGGCGGGCGGGAAGGGCAGATACGCAGTATTTT
-,-,TRBV6-5,TRBJ1-1,CASSPPGQREAFF,TGTGCCAGCAGTCCCCCGGGACAACGGGAAGCTTTCTTT
TRBD2,-,TRBV18,TRBJ2-1,CASSLTTSGGTYNEQFF,TGTGCCAGCTCACTTACGACTAGCGGGGGGACCTACAATGAGCAGTTCTTC
-,-,TRBV5-6,TRBJ2-7,CASSGANYEQYF,TGTGCCAGCAGCGGAGCGAACTACGAGCAGTACTTC
TRBD1,-,TRBV18,TRBJ2-5,CASSDRGETQYF,TGTGCCAGCTCCGACAGGGGCGAGACCCAGTACTTC
TRBD2,once,TRBV28,TRBJ2-7,CASSTRAGRTTSGRSYEQYF,TGTGCCAGCAGTACCCGGGCCGGAAGAACGACTAGCGGGAGGAGCTACGAGCAGTACTTC
-,-,TRBV19,TRBJ1-1,CASSKITGLNTEAFF,TGTGCCAGTAGTAAAATAACAGGGCTGAACACTGAAGCTTTCTTT
TRBD2,-,TRBV29-1,TRBJ2-3,CSVLSGGAGDTQYF,TGCAGCGTTCTTAGCGGGGGGGCGGGAGATACGCAGTATTTT
-,-,TRBV11-2,TRBJ1-3,CASRQARTGNTIYF,TGTGCCAGCAGACAGGCGAGGACTGGAAACACCATATATTTT
-,-,TRBV12-5,TRBJ1-1,CASGPGGTVNTEAFF,TGTGCTAGTGGCCCCGGCGGGACGGTAAACACTGAAGCTTTCTTT
-,-,TRBV5-4,TRBJ2-5,CASNFEEETQYF,TGTGCCAGCAACTTCGAGGAAGAGACCCAGTACTTC
-,-,TRBV5-1,TRBJ2-7,CASSLVGYGDGSYEQYF,TGCGCCAGCAGCTTGGTTGGTTACGGGGATGGGTCCTACGAGCAGTACTTC
-,once,TRBV28,TRBJ2-3,CASSLHDRVWNTQYF,TGTGCCAGCAGTTTACATGACCGGGTTTGGAATACGCAGTATTTT
TRBD1,-,TRBV6-5,TRBJ2-7,CASSYSRDRGTEQYF,TGTGCCAGCAGTTACTCGAGGGACAGGGGAACCGAGCAGTACTTC